What follows are 3 T cell receptor beta chains derived from one specimen sequenced in a study of early T cells in non-severe SARS-CoV-2 infection. TCRdb processed the 5' RACE reads anew with MiXCR; each CDR3 protein has one entry. The sample holds 40,000 to 60,000 distinct CDR3 sequences, more than 6.5% seen once. Sequenced material: whole blood. The receptors were gathered from an adult who was a healthcare worker with PCR-confirmed SARS-CoV-2 infection or an uninfected control (not recorded which).

The chain is built from TRBV19 and TRBJ2-1; TRBD1 agrees at 8 bases. CDR3 length: 13 amino acids. In germline, CDR1 is LNHDA, CDR2 SQIVND (reference sequence). V dropped 3 bases and J dropped 8; count of bases not matched to a gene: 3. The chain's CDR3 is CASSIQGAYEQFF. In DNA, the CDR3 is TGTGCCAGTAGTATCCAGGGGGCTTATGAGCAGTTCTTC. Using reference TRBV19 and TRBJ2-1 for the parts outside the CDR3, the full variable domain is DGGITQSPKYLFRKEGQNVTLSCEQNLNHDAMYWYRQDPGQGLRLIYYSQIVNDFQKGDIAEGYSVSREKKESFPLTVTSAQKNPTAFYLCASSIQGAYEQFFGPGTRLTVL.

This clonotype was observed a handful of times. The chain uses TRBV10-2 and TRBJ1-1; TRBD1 is a possible D gene (5 bases). The CDR3 has 12 amino acids. Germline CDR1 and CDR2: WSHSY and SAAADI. Trimming took off 10 bases at V and 3 bases at J, with 12 bases between the two ends. CDR3 sequence: CATQGGYTEAFF. The CDR3 DNA reads TGCGCCACCCAGGGAGGGTACACTGAAGCTTTCTTT.

In this sample, this clonotype turned up many times. The chain carries TRBV20-1 and TRBJ1-6; D is undetermined. The CDR3 totals 15 residues. Trimming removed 6 bases from V and 0 bases from J, with 12 bases in between. Per the germline V gene, CDR1 is DFQATT and CDR2 is SNEGSKA (reference sequence). This CDR3 is CSAPTQSSYNSPLHF. DNA for the CDR3: TGCAGTGCCCCGACGCAGAGCTCCTATAATTCACCCCTCCACTTT.